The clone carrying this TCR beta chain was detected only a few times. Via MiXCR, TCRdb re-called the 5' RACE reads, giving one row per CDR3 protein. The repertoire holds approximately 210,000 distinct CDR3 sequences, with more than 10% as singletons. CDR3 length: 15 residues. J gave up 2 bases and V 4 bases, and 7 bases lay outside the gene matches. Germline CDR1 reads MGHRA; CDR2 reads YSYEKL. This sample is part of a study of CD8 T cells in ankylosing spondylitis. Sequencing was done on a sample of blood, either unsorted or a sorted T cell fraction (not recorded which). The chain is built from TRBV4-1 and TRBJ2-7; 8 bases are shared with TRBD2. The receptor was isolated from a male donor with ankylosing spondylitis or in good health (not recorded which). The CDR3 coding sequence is TGCGCCAGCAGCCGCCCCGGGGGGGGCCCCTACGAGCAGTACTTC. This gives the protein CASSRPGGGPYEQYF.